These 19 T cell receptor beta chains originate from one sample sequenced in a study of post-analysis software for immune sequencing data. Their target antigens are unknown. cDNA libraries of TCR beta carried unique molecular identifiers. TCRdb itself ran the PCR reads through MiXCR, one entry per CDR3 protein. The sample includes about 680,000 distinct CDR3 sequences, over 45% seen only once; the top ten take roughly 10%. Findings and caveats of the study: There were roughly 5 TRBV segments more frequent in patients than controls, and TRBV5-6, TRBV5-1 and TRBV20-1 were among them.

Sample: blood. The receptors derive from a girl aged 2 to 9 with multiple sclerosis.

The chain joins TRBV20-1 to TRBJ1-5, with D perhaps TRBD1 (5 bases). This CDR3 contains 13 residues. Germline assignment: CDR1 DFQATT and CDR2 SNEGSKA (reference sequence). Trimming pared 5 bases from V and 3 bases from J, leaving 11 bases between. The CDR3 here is CSAPDGANQPQHF. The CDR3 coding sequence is TGCAGTGCTCCGGACGGGGCCAATCAGCCCCAGCATTTT.

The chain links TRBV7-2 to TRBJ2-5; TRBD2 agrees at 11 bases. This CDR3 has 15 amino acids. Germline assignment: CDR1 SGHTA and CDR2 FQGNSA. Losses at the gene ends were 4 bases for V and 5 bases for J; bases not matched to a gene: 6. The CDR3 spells CASSSLAGGWETQYF. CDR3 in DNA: TGTGCCAGCAGCTCGCTAGCGGGGGGCTGGGAGACCCAGTACTTC. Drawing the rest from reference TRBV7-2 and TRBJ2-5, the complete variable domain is GAGVSQSPSNKVTEKGKDVELRCDPISGHTALYWYRQSLGQGLEFLIYFQGNSAPDKSGLPSDRFSAERTGGSVSTLTIQRTQQEDSAVYLCASSSLAGGWETQYFGPGTRLLVL.

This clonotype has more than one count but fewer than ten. The chain's CDR3 is CASSVGLLNEQFF. CDR3 DNA sequence: TGCGCCAGCAGCGTAGGATTATTGAATGAGCAGTTCTTC. This chain joins TRBV5-1 and TRBJ2-1, with D uncertain. CDR3 size: 13 residues. The ends were cut back, 4 bases at V and 7 bases at J, with 12 bases in the middle. CDR1 and CDR2 from the germline V gene are SGHRS and YFSETQ.

The CDR3 nucleotides are TGTGCCAGCAGAGAAACCTACGAGCAGTACTTC. This translates into CASRETYEQYF. This chain uses TRBV2 with TRBJ2-7, with no clear D. There are 11 residues in the CDR3. The germline V gene has CDR1 SNHLY and CDR2 FYNNEI. V gave up 6 bases and J gave up 2 bases, with 5 bases separating them.

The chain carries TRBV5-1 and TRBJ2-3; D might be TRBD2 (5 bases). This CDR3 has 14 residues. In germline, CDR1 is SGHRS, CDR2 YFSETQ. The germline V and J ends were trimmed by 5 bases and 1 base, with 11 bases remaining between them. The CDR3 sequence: CASSSFGGTDTQYF. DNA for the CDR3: TGCGCCAGCAGTTCATTCGGGGGCACAGATACGCAGTATTTT.

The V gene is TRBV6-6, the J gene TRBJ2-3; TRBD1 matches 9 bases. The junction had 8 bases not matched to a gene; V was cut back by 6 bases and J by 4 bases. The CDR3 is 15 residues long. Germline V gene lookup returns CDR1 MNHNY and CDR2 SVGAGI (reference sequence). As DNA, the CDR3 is TGTGCCAGCAGCGTCCCGGGACAGGGCTCAGATACGCAGTATTTT. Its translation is CASSVPGQGSDTQYF.

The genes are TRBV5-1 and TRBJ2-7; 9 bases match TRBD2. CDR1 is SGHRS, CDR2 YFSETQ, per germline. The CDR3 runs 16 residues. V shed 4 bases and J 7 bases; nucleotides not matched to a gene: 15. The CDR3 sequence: CASSPVGSGRPGEQYF. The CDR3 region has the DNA TGCGCCAGCAGCCCCGTCGGCAGCGGGAGGCCGGGGGAGCAGTACTTC.

CDR3 nucleotide sequence: TGTGCCAGCAGCTGTTGGGTCTCTGGGGCCAACGTCCTGACTTTC. It yields the protein CASSCWVSGANVLTF. The chain carries TRBV7-9 and TRBJ2-6; D is uncertain. V gave up 4 bases and J gave up 0 bases, with 7 bases separating them. The CDR3 covers 15 residues. CDR1 and CDR2 (germline): SEHNR, FQNEAQ (reference sequence).

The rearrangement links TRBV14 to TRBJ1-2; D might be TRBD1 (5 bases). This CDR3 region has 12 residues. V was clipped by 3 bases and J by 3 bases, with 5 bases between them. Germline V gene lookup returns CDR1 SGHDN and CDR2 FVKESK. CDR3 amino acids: CASSQGHYGYTF. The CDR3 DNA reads TGTGCCAGCAGCCAGGGACACTATGGCTACACCTTC.

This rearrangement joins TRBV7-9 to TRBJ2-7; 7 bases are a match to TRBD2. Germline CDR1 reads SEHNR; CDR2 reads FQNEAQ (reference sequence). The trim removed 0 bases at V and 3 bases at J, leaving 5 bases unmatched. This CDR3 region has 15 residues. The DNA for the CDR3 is TGTGCCAGCAGCTTAGCTGGGAGGGCCAACTACGAGCAGTACTTC. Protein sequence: CASSLAGRANYEQYF. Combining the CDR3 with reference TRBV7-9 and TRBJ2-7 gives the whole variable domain DTGVSQNPRHKITKRGQNVTFRCDPISEHNRLYWYRQTLGQGPEFLTYFQNEAQLEKSRLLSDRFSAERPKGSFSTLEIQRTEQGDSAMYLCASSLAGRANYEQYFGPGTRLTVT.

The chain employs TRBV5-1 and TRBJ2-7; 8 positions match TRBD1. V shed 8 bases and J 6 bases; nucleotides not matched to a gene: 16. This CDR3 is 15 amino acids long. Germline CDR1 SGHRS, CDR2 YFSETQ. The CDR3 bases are TGCGCCAGTAGCCCAACTCCGGACAGGGATCGCGAGCAGTACTTC. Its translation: CASSPTPDRDREQYF. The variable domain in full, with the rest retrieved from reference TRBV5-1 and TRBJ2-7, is KAGVTQTPRYLIKTRGQQVTLSCSPISGHRSVSWYQQTPGQGLQFLFEYFSETQRNKGNFPGRFSGRQFSNSRSEMNVSTLELGDSALYLCASSPTPDRDREQYFGPGTRLTVT.

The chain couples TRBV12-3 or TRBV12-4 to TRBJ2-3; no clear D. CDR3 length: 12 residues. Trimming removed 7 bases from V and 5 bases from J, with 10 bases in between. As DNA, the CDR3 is TGTGCCAGCAAGTTGGCGGAAGATACGCAGTATTTT. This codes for CASKLAEDTQYF.

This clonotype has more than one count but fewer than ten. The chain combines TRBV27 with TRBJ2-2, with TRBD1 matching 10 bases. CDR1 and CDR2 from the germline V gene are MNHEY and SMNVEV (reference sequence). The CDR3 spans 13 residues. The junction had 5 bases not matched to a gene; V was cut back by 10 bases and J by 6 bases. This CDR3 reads CATGTGEAGELFF. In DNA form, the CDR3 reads TGTGCCACCGGGACAGGGGAGGCCGGGGAGCTGTTTTTT.

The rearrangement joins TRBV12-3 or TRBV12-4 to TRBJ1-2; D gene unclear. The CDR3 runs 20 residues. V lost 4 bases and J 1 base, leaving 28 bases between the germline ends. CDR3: CASSSERRSGSSLFNYGYTF. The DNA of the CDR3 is TGTGCCAGCAGTTCGGAAAGAAGATCGGGGTCTTCGCTATTTAACTATGGCTACACCTTC.

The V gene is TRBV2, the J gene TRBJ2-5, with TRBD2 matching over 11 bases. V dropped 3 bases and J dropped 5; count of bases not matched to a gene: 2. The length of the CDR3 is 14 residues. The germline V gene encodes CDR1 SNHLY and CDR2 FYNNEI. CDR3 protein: CASSDSGGAETQYF. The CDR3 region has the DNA TGTGCCAGCAGTGATAGCGGGGGGGCGGAGACCCAGTACTTC. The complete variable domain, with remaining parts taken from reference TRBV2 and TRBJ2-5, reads EPEVTQTPSHQVTQMGQEVILRCVPISNHLYFYWYRQILGQKVEFLVSFYNNEISEKSEIFDDQFSVERPDGSNFTLKIRSTKLEDSAMYFCASSDSGGAETQYFGPGTRLLVL.

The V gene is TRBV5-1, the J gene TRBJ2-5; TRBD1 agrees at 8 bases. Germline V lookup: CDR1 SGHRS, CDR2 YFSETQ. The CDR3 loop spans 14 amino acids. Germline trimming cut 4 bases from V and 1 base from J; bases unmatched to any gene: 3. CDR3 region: CASSVGQVQETQYF. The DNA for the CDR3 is TGCGCCAGCAGCGTGGGACAGGTCCAAGAGACCCAGTACTTC. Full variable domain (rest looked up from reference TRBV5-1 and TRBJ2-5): KAGVTQTPRYLIKTRGQQVTLSCSPISGHRSVSWYQQTPGQGLQFLFEYFSETQRNKGNFPGRFSGRQFSNSRSEMNVSTLELGDSALYLCASSVGQVQETQYFGPGTRLLVL.

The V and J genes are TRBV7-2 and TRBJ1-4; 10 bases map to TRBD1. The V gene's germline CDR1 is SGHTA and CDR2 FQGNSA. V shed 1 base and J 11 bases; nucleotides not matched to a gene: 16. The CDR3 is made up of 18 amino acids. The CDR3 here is CASSLVHSGTGAIEKLFF. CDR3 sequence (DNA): TGTGCCAGCAGCTTAGTCCATTCCGGGACAGGGGCCATAGAGAAACTGTTTTTT.

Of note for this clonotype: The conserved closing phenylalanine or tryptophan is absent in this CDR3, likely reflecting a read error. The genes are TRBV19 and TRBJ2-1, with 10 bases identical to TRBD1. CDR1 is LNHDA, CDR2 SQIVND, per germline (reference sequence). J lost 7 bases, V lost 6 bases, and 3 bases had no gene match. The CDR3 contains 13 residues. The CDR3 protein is CASRGQGGNEQFV. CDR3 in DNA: TGTGCCAGTAGAGGACAGGGGGGAAATGAGCAGTTCGTC.

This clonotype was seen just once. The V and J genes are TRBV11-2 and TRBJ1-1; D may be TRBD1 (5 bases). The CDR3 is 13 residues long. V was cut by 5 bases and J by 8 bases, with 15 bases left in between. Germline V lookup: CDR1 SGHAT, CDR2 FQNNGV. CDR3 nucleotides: TGTGCCAGCAGCCTTCGTGCCAGGGTGGAAGCTTTCTTT. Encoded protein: CASSLRARVEAFF. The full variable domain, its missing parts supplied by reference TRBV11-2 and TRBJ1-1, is EAGVAQSPRYKIIEKRQSVAFWCNPISGHATLYWYQQILGQGPKLLIQFQNNGVVDDSQLPKDRFSAERLKGVDSTLKIQPAKLEDSAVYLCASSLRARVEAFFGQGTRLTVV.